This section outlines one T cell receptor (beta chain) sequence together with its context. This clone came up once. Its target antigen remains unknown. No clone much larger than this one lies a single base away; base qualities are absent. There are 14 amino acids in the CDR3, from cysteine to phenylalanine inclusive. Of the read, only the CDR3 DNA is kept; its 42 bases are in frame from base 1. Relative to germline, V is missing 1 base and J is missing 5 bases, with 1 base of the junction outside any gene match. From the germline V gene, CDR1 is MGHRA and CDR2 is YSYEKL. Whole blood was collected in K2EDTA tubes by collaborating institutions according to the institutions' own protocols. For TCRbeta analysis, collaborator samples were shipped as frozen whole blood, as isolated PBMCs, or as DNA extracted from either sample type. This entry is derived from a study of blood T cell repertoires in COVID-19 (TCRdb year 2020). With regard to the full study: Samples covering the acute and convalescent phases of COVID-19 were provided by collaborators in the United States, Italy and Spain. Samples were obtained from the ongoing ImmuneRACE study (first 160 participants) and from 1,254 subjects provided by 6 global collaborators. The prospective study material was composed of cDNA or gDNA derived from T cells, B-cell-depleted T cells, or PBMCs. Deeply sampled blood TCRbeta repertoires from subjects exposed to, actively infected with, or recovered from COVID-19 were included in the dataset. Where available, HLA class I and class II types were taken from metadata supplied by the sample provider and were not determined by assay-based typing. Sample metadata almost always included a de-identified subject ID, COVID-19 status, age in years and sex. The repertoires were made available in a free public database intended to serve as a resource for research on the immune response to SARS-CoV-2.

Overall results and qualifications from the work: How much clinical and demographic metadata was included differed by source and by participant, and the metadata was provided uncurated.

TCRbeta CDR3 regions were amplified from genomic DNA by means of the immunoSEQ Assay, a bias-controlled multiplex PCR. The authors' pipeline ran thus. The number of nucleated cells in each sample was estimated by amplification of reference gene primers within the assay. Sequence reads were collapsed and filtered to measure the absolute abundance of every unique TCRbeta CDR3 rearrangement. Productive Simpson clonality was computed per sample as the square root of Simpson's diversity index over productive rearrangements. Held by TCRdb, this immuneACCESS table contains in-frame sequences only and omits some clones. Under half of the omission traces to an unresolved V gene where checked; the cause of the rest is unknown. That table supplies the V and J calls and clone size; D and trimming were determined from the DNA. The sample table records about 53,000 clones; approximately 90% of these occur just once. The ten largest clones take up approximately 3.8% of the sample.

This receptor was taken from a man in his forties or fifties with acute or convalescent COVID-19. The V and J genes are TRBV4-1 and TRBJ1-2; TRBD1 agrees with 10 junctional bases. What was sequenced was peripheral blood. The sequence in DNA is TGCGCCAGCAGCCAAGTGGGACAGGGGTATGGCTACACCTTC. This gives the protein CASSQVGQGYGYTF.